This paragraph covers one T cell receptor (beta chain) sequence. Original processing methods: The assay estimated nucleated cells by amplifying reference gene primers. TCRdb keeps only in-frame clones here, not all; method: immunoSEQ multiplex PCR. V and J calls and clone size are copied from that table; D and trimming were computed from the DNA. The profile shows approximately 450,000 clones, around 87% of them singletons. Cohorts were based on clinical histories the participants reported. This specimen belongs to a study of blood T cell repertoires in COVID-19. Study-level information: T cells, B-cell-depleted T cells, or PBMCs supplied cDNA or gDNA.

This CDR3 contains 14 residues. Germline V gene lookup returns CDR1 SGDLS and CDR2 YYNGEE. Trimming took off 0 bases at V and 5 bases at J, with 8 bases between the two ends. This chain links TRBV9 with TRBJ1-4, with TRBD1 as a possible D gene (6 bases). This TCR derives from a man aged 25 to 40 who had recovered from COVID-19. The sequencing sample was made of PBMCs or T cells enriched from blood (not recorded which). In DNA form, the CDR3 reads TGTGCCAGCAGCGTAGGGCAGGGGAATGAAAAACTGTTTTTT. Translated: CASSVGQGNEKLFF.